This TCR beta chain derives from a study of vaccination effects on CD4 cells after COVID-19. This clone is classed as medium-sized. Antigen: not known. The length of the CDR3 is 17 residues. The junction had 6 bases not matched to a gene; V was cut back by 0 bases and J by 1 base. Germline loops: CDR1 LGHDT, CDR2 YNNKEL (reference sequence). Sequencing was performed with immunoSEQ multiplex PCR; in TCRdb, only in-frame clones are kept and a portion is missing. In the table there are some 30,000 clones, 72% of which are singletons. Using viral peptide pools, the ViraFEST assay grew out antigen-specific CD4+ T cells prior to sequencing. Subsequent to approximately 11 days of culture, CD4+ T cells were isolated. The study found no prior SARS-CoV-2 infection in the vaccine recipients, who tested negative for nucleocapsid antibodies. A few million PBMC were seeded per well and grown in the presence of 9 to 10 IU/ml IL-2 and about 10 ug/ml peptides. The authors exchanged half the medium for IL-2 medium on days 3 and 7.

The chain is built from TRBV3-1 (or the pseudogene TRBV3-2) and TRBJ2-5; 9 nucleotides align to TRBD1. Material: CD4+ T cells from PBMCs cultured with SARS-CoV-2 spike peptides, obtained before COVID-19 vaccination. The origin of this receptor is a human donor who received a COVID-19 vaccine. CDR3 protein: CASSQDLLTGGQETQYF. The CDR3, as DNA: TGTGCCAGCAGCCAAGATCTTCTGACAGGGGGCCAAGAGACCCAGTACTTC.